This T cell receptor beta chain was identified in a study of cytomegalovirus exposure and HLA in healthy donors. In regard to this clone: Antigen unknown.

V lost 6 bases to trimming and J lost 8 bases; unmatched junction nucleotides: 18. The CDR3 length is 16 residues. Germline V gives CDR1 MDHEN, CDR2 SYDVKM. Using immunoSEQ multiplex PCR, the repertoire was profiled, and TCRdb retains in-frame clones only, with some absent. In the table there are approximately 58,000 clones, 90% to 95% of which are singletons. Study findings and constraints: Clusters of TCRs from the first cohort tended to co-occur in the 130 or so validation repertoires (as a later analysis found).

The gene calls are TRBV28 and TRBJ1-2; 7 bases match TRBD1. The TCR sequence derives from a young woman in good health and CMV-seronegative. The material sequenced was PBMCs. Here the CDR3 DNA reads TGTGCCAGCAGCCCCGGGACAGTGGAATTGAATGGAGGCTACACCTTC. Translating gives CASSPGTVELNGGYTF.